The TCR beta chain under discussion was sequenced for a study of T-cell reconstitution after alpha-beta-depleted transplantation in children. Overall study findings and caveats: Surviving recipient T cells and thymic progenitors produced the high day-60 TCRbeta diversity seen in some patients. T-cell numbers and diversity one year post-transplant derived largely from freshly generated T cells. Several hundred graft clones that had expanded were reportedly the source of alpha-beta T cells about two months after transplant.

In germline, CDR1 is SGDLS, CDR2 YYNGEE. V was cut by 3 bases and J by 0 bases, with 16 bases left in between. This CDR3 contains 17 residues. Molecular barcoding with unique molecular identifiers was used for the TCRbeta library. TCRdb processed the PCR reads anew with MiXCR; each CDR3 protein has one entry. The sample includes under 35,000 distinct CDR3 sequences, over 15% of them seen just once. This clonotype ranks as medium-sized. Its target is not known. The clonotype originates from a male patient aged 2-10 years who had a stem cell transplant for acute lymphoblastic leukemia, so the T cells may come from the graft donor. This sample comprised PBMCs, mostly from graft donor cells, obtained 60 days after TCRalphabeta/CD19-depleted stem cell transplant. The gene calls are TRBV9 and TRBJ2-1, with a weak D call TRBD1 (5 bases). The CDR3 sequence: CASSGERQPSSYNEQFF. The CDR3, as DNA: TGTGCCAGCAGCGGCGAGAGACAGCCGAGCTCCTACAATGAGCAGTTCTTC.